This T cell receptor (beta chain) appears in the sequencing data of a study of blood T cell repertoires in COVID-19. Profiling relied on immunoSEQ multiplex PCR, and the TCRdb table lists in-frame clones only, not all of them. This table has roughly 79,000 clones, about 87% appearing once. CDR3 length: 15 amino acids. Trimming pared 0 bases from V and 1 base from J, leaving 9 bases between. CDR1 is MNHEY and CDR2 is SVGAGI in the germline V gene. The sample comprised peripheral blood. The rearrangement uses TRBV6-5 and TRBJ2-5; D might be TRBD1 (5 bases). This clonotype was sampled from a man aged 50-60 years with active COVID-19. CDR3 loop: CASSYSAQGQETQYF. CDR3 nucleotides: TGTGCCAGCAGTTACTCGGCCCAGGGCCAAGAGACCCAGTACTTC.